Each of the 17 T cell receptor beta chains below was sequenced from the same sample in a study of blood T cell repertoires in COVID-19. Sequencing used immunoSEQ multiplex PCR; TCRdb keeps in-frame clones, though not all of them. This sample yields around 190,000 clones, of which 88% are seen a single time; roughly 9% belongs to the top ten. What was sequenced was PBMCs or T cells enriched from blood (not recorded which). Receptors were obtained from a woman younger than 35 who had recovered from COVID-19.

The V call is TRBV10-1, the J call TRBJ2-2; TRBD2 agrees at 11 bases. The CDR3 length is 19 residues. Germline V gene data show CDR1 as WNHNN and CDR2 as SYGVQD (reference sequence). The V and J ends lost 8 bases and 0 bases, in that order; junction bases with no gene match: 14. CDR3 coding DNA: TGCGCCAGCCACGTCTGGGGTAGCGGGAGGGCCGCGAACACCGGGGAGCTGTTTTTT. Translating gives CASHVWGSGRAANTGELFF.

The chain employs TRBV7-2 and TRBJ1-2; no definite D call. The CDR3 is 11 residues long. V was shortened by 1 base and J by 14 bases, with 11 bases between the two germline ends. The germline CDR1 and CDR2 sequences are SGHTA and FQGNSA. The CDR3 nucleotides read TGTGCCAGCAGCTTAGAGAGGGCGAAAACCTTC. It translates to CASSLERAKTF. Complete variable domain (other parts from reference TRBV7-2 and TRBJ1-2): GAGVSQSPSNKVTEKGKDVELRCDPISGHTALYWYRQSLGQGLEFLIYFQGNSAPDKSGLPSDRFSAERTGGSVSTLTIQRTQQEDSAVYLCASSLERAKTFGSGTRLTVV.

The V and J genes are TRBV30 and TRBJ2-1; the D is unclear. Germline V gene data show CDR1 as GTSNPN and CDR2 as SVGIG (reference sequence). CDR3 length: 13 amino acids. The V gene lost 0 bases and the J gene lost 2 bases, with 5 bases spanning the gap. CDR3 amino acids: CAWSVAAYNEQFF. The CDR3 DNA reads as TGTGCCTGGAGTGTGGCAGCCTACAATGAGCAGTTCTTC.

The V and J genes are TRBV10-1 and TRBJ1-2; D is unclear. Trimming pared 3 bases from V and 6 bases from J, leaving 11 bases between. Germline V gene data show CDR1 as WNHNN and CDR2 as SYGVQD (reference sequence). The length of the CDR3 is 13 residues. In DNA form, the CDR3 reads TGCGCCAGCAGTGACGGGGTAACCAATGGCTACACCTTC. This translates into CASSDGVTNGYTF.

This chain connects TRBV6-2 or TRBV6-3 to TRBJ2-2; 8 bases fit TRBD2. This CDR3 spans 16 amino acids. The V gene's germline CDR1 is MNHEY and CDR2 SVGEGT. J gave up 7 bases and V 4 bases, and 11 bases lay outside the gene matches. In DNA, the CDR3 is TGTGCCAGCAGTTCCCCCTTTAGCGGGGTGATCGGGGAGCTGTTTTTT. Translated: CASSSPFSGVIGELFF.

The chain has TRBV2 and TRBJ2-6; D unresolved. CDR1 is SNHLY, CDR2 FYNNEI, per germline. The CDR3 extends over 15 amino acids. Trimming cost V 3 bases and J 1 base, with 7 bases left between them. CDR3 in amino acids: CASSDLSSGANVLTF. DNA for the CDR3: TGTGCCAGCAGTGATCTAAGTTCTGGGGCCAACGTCCTGACTTTC.

The CDR3 DNA is TGTGCGGAAAACAGGTCACTAAGCTCCTACAATGAGCAGTTCTTC. Translation: CAENRSLSSYNEQFF. The V call is TRBV7-7, the J call TRBJ2-1, with D perhaps TRBD1 (5 bases). The CDR3 spans 15 residues. CDR1 is SSHAT, CDR2 FNYEAQ, per germline (reference sequence).

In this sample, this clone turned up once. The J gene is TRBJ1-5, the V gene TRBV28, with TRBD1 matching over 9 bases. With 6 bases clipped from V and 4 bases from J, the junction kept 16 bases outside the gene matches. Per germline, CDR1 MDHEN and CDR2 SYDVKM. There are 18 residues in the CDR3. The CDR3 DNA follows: TGTGCCAGCAGACCGCCGGGGACAGGGTCCGACTTTAATCAGCCCCAGCATTTT. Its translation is CASRPPGTGSDFNQPQHF.

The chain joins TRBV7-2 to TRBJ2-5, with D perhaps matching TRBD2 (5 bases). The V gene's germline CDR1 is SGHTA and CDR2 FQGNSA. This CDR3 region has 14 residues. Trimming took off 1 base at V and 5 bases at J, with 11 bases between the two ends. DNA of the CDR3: TGTGCCAGCAGCTTAGAGTCTAGCTGGGAGACCCAGTACTTC. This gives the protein CASSLESSWETQYF.

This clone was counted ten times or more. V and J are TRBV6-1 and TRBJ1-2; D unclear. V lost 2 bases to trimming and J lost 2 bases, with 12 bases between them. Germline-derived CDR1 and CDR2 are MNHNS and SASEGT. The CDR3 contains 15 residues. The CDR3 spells CASSETGGGNYGYTF. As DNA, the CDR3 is TGTGCCAGCAGTGAAACCGGAGGTGGCAACTATGGCTACACCTTC.

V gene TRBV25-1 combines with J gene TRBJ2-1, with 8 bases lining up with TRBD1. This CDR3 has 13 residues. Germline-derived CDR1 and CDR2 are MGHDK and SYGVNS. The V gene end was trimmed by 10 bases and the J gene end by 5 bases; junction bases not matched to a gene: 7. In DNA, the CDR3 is TGTGCCACCAGGGGGCGGGACGACAATGAGCAGTTCTTC. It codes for CATRGRDDNEQFF.

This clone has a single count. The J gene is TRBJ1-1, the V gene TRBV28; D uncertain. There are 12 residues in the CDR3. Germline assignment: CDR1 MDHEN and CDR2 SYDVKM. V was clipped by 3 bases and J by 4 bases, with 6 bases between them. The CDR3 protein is CASSFGVTEAFF. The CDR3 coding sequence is TGTGCCAGCAGTTTCGGGGTCACTGAAGCTTTCTTT. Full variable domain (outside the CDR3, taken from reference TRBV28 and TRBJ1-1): DVKVTQSSRYLVKRTGEKVFLECVQDMDHENMFWYRQDPGLGLRLIYFSYDVKMKEKGDIPEGYSVSREKKERFSLILESASTNQTSMYLCASSFGVTEAFFGQGTRLTVV.

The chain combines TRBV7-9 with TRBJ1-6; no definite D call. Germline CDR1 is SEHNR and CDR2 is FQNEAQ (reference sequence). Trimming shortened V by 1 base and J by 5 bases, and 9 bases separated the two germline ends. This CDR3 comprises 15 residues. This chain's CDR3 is CASSLVARDNSPLHF. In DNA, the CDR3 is TGTGCCAGCAGCTTAGTGGCCCGGGATAATTCACCCCTCCACTTT.

CDR3 sequence: CASSEGSSYNEQFF. The CDR3 DNA follows: TGTGCCAGCAGCGAGGGAAGCTCCTACAATGAGCAGTTCTTC. This chain joins TRBV7-6 and TRBJ2-1; D may be TRBD2 (5 bases). The CDR3 is made up of 14 amino acids. V lost 5 bases and J 0 bases, leaving 8 bases between the germline ends. Germline loops: CDR1 SGHVS, CDR2 FNYEAQ.

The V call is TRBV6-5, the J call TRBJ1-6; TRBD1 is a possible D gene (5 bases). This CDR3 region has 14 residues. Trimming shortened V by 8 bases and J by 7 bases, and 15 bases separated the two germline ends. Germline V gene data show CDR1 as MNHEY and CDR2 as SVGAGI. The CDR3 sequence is CASGGGLENSPLHF. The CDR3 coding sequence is TGTGCCAGCGGGGGGGGACTGGAAAATTCACCCCTCCACTTT.

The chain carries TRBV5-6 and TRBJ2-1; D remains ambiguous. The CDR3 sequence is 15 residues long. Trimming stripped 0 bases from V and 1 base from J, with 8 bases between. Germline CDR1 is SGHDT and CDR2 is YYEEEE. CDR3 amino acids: CASSLVPESYNEQFF. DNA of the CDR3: TGTGCCAGCAGCTTGGTGCCAGAATCCTACAATGAGCAGTTCTTC.

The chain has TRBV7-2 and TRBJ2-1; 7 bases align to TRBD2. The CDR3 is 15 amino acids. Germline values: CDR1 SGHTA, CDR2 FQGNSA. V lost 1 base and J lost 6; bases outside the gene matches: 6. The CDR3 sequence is CASSLGRGRGNEQFF. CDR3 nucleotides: TGTGCCAGCAGCTTAGGGCGGGGGAGAGGCAATGAGCAGTTCTTC. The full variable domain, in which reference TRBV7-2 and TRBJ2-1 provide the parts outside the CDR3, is GAGVSQSPSNKVTEKGKDVELRCDPISGHTALYWYRQSLGQGLEFLIYFQGNSAPDKSGLPSDRFSAERTGGSVSTLTIQRTQQEDSAVYLCASSLGRGRGNEQFFGPGTRLTVL.